The source of this TCR beta chain is a study of shared clonotypes between healthy human individuals. The study, taken as a whole, reports: Non-shared clonotypes showed lower generation probabilities than clonotypes common to all four donors.

The V gene's germline CDR1 is SGHNT and CDR2 YYREEE (reference sequence). The CDR3 runs 13 residues. Trimming left V 4 bases short and J 8 bases short, with 13 bases between. Note on this clone: Its target is unknown.

This table comes from immunoSEQ multiplex PCR, and its TCRdb copy is limited to in-frame clones, with some not included. Of some 2,500,000 clones listed, 93% are singletons. Healthy HIV-negative adults without recent acute infections or vaccinations served as donors. The chain has TRBV5-4 and TRBJ2-1; D gene ambiguous. Sequenced: naive CD4+ T cells from PBMCs. Subset defined: CD45RA+ positively selected. This clonotype originated in a man aged 18 to 30 in good health. Some clones in this sample may be carry-over from other donors' samples. The CDR3 spells CASSPYLADEQFF. In nucleotides, the CDR3 is TGTGCCAGCAGCCCATACTTAGCCGATGAGCAGTTCTTC.